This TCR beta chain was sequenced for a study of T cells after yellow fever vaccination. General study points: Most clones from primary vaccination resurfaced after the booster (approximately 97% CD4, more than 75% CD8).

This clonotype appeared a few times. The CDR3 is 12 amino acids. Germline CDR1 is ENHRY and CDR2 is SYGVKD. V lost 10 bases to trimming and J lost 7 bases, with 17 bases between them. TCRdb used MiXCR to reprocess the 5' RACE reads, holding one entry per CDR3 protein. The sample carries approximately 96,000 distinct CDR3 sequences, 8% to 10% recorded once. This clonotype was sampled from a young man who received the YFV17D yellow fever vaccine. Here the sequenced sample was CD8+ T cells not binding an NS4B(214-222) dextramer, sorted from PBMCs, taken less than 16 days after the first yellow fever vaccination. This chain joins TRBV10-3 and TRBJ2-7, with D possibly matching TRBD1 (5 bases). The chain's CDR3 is CATSEGAREQYV. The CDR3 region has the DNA TGTGCCACTTCGGAAGGGGCGCGGGAGCAGTACGTC.